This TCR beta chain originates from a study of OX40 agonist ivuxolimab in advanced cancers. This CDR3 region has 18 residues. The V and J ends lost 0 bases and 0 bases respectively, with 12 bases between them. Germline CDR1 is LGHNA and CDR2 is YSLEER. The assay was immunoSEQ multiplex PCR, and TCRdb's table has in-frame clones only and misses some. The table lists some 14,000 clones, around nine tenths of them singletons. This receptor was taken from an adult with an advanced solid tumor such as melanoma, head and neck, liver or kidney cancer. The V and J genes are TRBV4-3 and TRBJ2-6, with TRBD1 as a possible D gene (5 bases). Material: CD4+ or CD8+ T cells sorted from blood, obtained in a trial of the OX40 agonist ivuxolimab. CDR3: CASSQEGVQDSGANVLTF. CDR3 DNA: TGCGCCAGCAGCCAAGAAGGGGTGCAAGACTCTGGGGCCAACGTCCTGACTTTC.